These 16 T cell receptor beta chains were all obtained from the same sample, sequenced in a study of blood T cell repertoires in COVID-19. The assay was immunoSEQ multiplex PCR, and TCRdb's table has in-frame clones only and misses some. Among 150,000 to 200,000 clones listed, over 75% were seen once. Sequencing was carried out using PBMCs or T cells enriched from blood (not recorded which). The receptors here all came from a human donor with acute COVID-19. The donor label of this sample is uncertain.

The chain combines TRBV19 with TRBJ1-1, with D uncertain. Germline assignment: CDR1 LNHDA and CDR2 SQIVND (reference sequence). The V and J ends lost 9 bases and 4 bases respectively, with 15 bases between them. There are 13 residues in the CDR3. The DNA for the CDR3 is TGTGCCAGCACCCTTAGGTTAGCCACTGAAGCTTTCTTT. Its protein product is CASTLRLATEAFF.

This chain joins TRBV30 and TRBJ1-2; 8 positions match TRBD1. V lost 2 bases, J lost 8 bases, and 10 bases stayed unmatched. Germline CDR1 GTSNPN, CDR2 SVGIG (reference sequence). This CDR3 comprises 14 residues. The CDR3: CAWSWDRPKGGYTF. In DNA, the CDR3 is TGTGCCTGGAGTTGGGACAGGCCGAAGGGCGGCTACACCTTC.

The chain has TRBV19 and TRBJ2-2; D possibly corresponds to TRBD1 (6 bases). The germline V and J ends were trimmed by 5 bases and 0 bases, with 10 bases remaining between them. The CDR3 is 15 residues long. Germline V gene lookup returns CDR1 LNHDA and CDR2 SQIVND (reference sequence). The CDR3 loop reads CASSLQGTNTGELFF. The CDR3 DNA reads TGTGCCAGTAGTCTGCAGGGGACGAACACCGGGGAGCTGTTTTTT.

This chain connects TRBV6-6 to TRBJ2-7; tentative D call: TRBD1 (5 bases). Germline assignment: CDR1 MNHNY and CDR2 SVGAGI (reference sequence). V dropped 0 bases and J dropped 3 bases, with 9 bases sitting between them. This CDR3 contains 14 residues. The CDR3, as DNA: TGTGCCAGCAGTTACTCAGGGGTTATCTACGAGCAGTACTTC. Translated: CASSYSGVIYEQYF.

The chain is built from TRBV28 and TRBJ2-1, with a possible D match to TRBD2 (6 bases). This CDR3 is built from 13 residues. Germline assignment: CDR1 MDHEN and CDR2 SYDVKM. Trimming removed 11 bases from V and 7 bases from J, with 18 bases in between. The CDR3 DNA follows: TGTGCCTACGCGGGGCCATCGGGAAATGAGCAGTTCTTC. It specifies CAYAGPSGNEQFF.

V and J are TRBV19 and TRBJ1-5, with D possibly being TRBD1 (5 bases). From germline, CDR1 is LNHDA and CDR2 SQIVND (reference sequence). The V end was cut by 7 bases, the J end by 4 bases, with 14 bases between. This CDR3 region has 14 residues. The CDR3 region has the DNA TGTGCCAGTAATCAGAGACAGTCAAATCAGCCCCAGCATTTT. Protein: CASNQRQSNQPQHF. The complete variable domain, with remaining parts taken from reference TRBV19 and TRBJ1-5, reads DGGITQSPKYLFRKEGQNVTLSCEQNLNHDAMYWYRQDPGQGLRLIYYSQIVNDFQKGDIAEGYSVSREKKESFPLTVTSAQKNPTAFYLCASNQRQSNQPQHFGDGTRLSIL.

The chain is built from TRBV9 and TRBJ2-3; 12 nucleotides match TRBD2. Germline loops: CDR1 SGDLS, CDR2 YYNGEE. V trimming: 4 bases; J trimming: 4 bases; junction bases outside the gene matches: 7. The CDR3 runs 16 residues. In DNA, the CDR3 is TGTGCCAGCAGCTCCTCTCTAGCGGGGGGGCCAGATACGCAGTATTTT. Residues: CASSSSLAGGPDTQYF.

CDR3 sequence reads: CASSQDRGQTNEKLFF. CDR3 nucleotides: TGCGCCAGCAGCCAAGACAGGGGGCAGACTAATGAAAAACTGTTTTTT. The chain couples TRBV4-3 to TRBJ1-4; 8 bases line up with TRBD1. Germline CDR1 LGHNA, CDR2 YSLEER. With 0 bases clipped from V and 2 bases from J, the junction kept 2 bases outside the gene matches. This CDR3 has 16 amino acids.

The chain couples TRBV19 to TRBJ1-5; no firm D call. Germline CDR1 reads LNHDA; CDR2 reads SQIVND (reference sequence). The V gene lost 6 bases and the J gene lost 1 base, with 7 bases spanning the gap. The CDR3 contains 13 residues. The CDR3 here is CASRGGSNQPQHF. The CDR3 DNA sequence: TGTGCCAGTAGAGGAGGGAGCAATCAGCCCCAGCATTTT. Using reference TRBV19 and TRBJ1-5 for the parts outside the CDR3, the full variable domain is DGGITQSPKYLFRKEGQNVTLSCEQNLNHDAMYWYRQDPGQGLRLIYYSQIVNDFQKGDIAEGYSVSREKKESFPLTVTSAQKNPTAFYLCASRGGSNQPQHFGDGTRLSIL.

This clone was observed many times. The genes are TRBV4-2 and TRBJ2-3; 15 bases are shared with TRBD2. Germline lookup yields CDR1 LGHNA and CDR2 YNFKEQ. The CDR3 totals 16 residues. Trimming at V came to 1 base and at J to 4 bases, leaving 0 bases not matched to a gene. Written as DNA, the CDR3 is TGTGCCAGCAGCCAAGGGACTAGCGGGGGGGCAGATACGCAGTATTTT. Protein product: CASSQGTSGGADTQYF.

This chain uses TRBV6-5 with TRBJ2-7; 7 bases map to TRBD1. Trimming removed 5 bases from V and 4 bases from J; junction bases left unmatched: 11. Germline CDR1 reads MNHEY; CDR2 reads SVGAGI. The CDR3 covers 15 residues. CDR3 in amino acids: CASSPQGTDIYEQYF. The CDR3, as DNA: TGTGCCAGCAGTCCCCAGGGGACAGACATATACGAGCAGTACTTC.

This chain links TRBV6-2 or TRBV6-3 with TRBJ2-3, with TRBD2 identical over 7 bases. Germline V gives CDR1 MNHEY, CDR2 SVGEGT. Germline trimming cut 3 bases from V and 5 bases from J; bases unmatched to any gene: 14. The CDR3 length is 17 residues. As DNA, the CDR3 is TGTGCCAGCAGTTATGAATTGTCGGGGGGTCCGGGAGATACGCAGTATTTT. Translation gives CASSYELSGGPGDTQYF.

Concerning this clone: The sample holds other DNA sequences that translate to the same CDR3. The J gene is TRBJ2-7, the V gene TRBV5-1; 7 bases map to TRBD2. The CDR3 runs to 13 residues. CDR1 is SGHRS and CDR2 is YFSETQ in the germline V gene. V trimming: 5 bases; J trimming: 4 bases; junction bases outside the gene matches: 6. The CDR3 coding sequence is TGCGCCAGCAGAGAGGCTAGCGGTTACGAGCAGTACTTC. Its translation: CASREASGYEQYF.

The chain couples TRBV24-1 to TRBJ2-3; a weak D match, TRBD2 (6 bases). From germline, CDR1 is KGHDR and CDR2 SFDVKD. The CDR3 has 15 amino acids. V lost 7 bases to trimming and J lost 2 bases, with 15 bases between them. The CDR3 bases are TGTGCCACCAGGGAAACTAGCAGATTCACAGATACGCAGTATTTT. Its protein is CATRETSRFTDTQYF.

The chain carries TRBV19 and TRBJ2-2, with 11 nucleotides matching TRBD1. V was pared by 9 bases and J by 5 bases, with 5 bases of the junction left unmatched. Looked up from germline, CDR1 is LNHDA and CDR2 is SQIVND (reference sequence). The CDR3 extends over 14 amino acids. CDR3 in DNA: TGTGCCAGCGCCGGGACAGGGGGAACCGGGGAGCTGTTTTTT. This gives the protein CASAGTGGTGELFF.

This chain uses TRBV6-5 with TRBJ1-2; a possible D gene is TRBD1 (5 bases). CDR1 is MNHEY and CDR2 is SVGAGI in the germline V gene. The CDR3 contains 14 residues. The ends were cut back, 7 bases at V and 8 bases at J, with 20 bases in the middle. The DNA for the CDR3 is TGTGCCAGCACTTTGGCTCCCGGGACTACCGGCTACACCTTC. Residues: CASTLAPGTTGYTF.